These 23 T cell receptor beta chains were sequenced from one sample in a study of identical twins. TCRdb called the 5' RACE reads again in MiXCR, with one record for every CDR3 protein. Among 420,000 or so distinct CDR3 sequences, approximately 17% were seen once, and the ten largest hold roughly 12%. What was sequenced was naive T cells sorted from blood. All receptors come from a man over 45 in good health.

The chain joins TRBV27 to TRBJ2-7; 7 bases map to TRBD1. V was pared by 8 bases and J by 1 base, with 5 bases of the junction left unmatched. CDR1 is MNHEY, CDR2 SMNVEV, per germline (reference sequence). There are 13 residues in the CDR3. The CDR3 is CASRDRPSYEQYF. The CDR3 DNA sequence: TGTGCCAGCCGGGACAGACCTTCCTACGAGCAGTACTTC.

The chain is built from TRBV7-2 and TRBJ2-7; weak D call: TRBD2 (7 bases). Trimming cost V 7 bases and J 1 base, with 17 bases left between them. From germline, CDR1 is SGHTA and CDR2 FQGNSA. The CDR3 length is 15 residues. CDR3 protein: CASTQGGGLSYEQYF. The CDR3 DNA sequence: TGTGCCAGCACCCAAGGGGGGGGCCTGTCCTACGAGCAGTACTTC. The full variable domain, in which reference TRBV7-2 and TRBJ2-7 provide the parts outside the CDR3, is GAGVSQSPSNKVTEKGKDVELRCDPISGHTALYWYRQSLGQGLEFLIYFQGNSAPDKSGLPSDRFSAERTGGSVSTLTIQRTQQEDSAVYLCASTQGGGLSYEQYFGPGTRLTVT.

The J gene is TRBJ2-5, the V gene TRBV12-3 or TRBV12-4; D might be TRBD1 or TRBD2, each matching 5 bases. The CDR3 spans 13 residues. Trimming took off 7 bases at V and 5 bases at J, with 14 bases between the two ends. The CDR3 reads CASTNLGPETQYF. CDR3 sequence (DNA): TGTGCCAGCACCAATTTGGGACCGGAGACCCAGTACTTC.

The DNA of the CDR3 is TGCGCCAGCAGCCAAGGCCGGGCCGTTTCCTACAATGAGCAGTTCTTC. It encodes CASSQGRAVSYNEQFF. The chain recombines TRBV4-3 with TRBJ2-1; D is unresolved. The CDR3 length is 16 residues. The germline V gene has CDR1 LGHNA and CDR2 YSLEER. Trimming left V 1 base short and J 1 base short, with 11 bases between.

This clonotype was seen only a few times. The genes are TRBV7-9 and TRBJ2-7, with 7 positions matching TRBD2. There are 12 residues in the CDR3. V lost 8 bases and J lost 5; bases outside the gene matches: 6. Per germline, CDR1 SEHNR and CDR2 FQNEAQ (reference sequence). In DNA, the CDR3 is TGTGCCAGCGGCGGGGGAACCCACGAGCAGTACTTC. It yields the protein CASGGGTHEQYF.

Only a few counts were recorded for this clonotype. V gene TRBV4-3 combines with J gene TRBJ2-1; 9 nucleotides line up with TRBD2. V was pared by 0 bases and J by 6 bases, with 6 bases of the junction left unmatched. The CDR3 loop spans 16 amino acids. Per germline, CDR1 LGHNA and CDR2 YSLEER. In nucleotides, the CDR3 is TGCGCCAGCAGCCAAGATGGGCGGGAGGGTACCAATGAGCAGTTCTTC. Residues: CASSQDGREGTNEQFF.

This clonotype was observed at least ten times. The V and J genes are TRBV7-9 and TRBJ2-7; D is possibly TRBD1 (5 bases). The CDR3 totals 15 residues. The germline V gene encodes CDR1 SEHNR and CDR2 FQNEAQ (reference sequence). V lost 5 bases to trimming and J lost 2 bases, with 16 bases between them. The CDR3 nucleotides are TGTGCCAGCAGCCCCCAGACAGCTATTCCCTACGAGCAGTACTTC. It is translated as CASSPQTAIPYEQYF.

In this sample, this clonotype turned up a few times. The chain links TRBV11-3 to TRBJ2-2, with D perhaps being TRBD1 or TRBD2 (5 bases each). The V gene's germline CDR1 is SGHNT and CDR2 YENEEA. V was cut by 2 bases and J by 6 bases, with 19 bases left in between. The CDR3 runs to 17 residues. In nucleotides, the CDR3 is TGTGCCAGCAGCTTAACCCTGATGGGGGAAGGACCCGGGGAGCTGTTTTTT. This translates into CASSLTLMGEGPGELFF.

The chain joins TRBV11-2 to TRBJ2-3, with a tentative D call TRBD2 (5 bases). This CDR3 has 13 residues. V shed 5 bases and J shed 7 bases, with 13 bases lying between them. CDR1 and CDR2 (germline): SGHAT, FQNNGV. The CDR3 loop is CASSEPGTYTQYF. For the CDR3, the DNA is TGTGCCAGCAGCGAACCGGGAACATATACGCAGTATTTT.

This CDR3 is CSASNGHKYEQYF. The CDR3 DNA reads TGCAGTGCTAGTAATGGACACAAATACGAGCAGTACTTC. This chain uses TRBV20-1 with TRBJ2-7; tentatively, D is TRBD1 (5 bases). CDR1 and CDR2 from the germline V gene are DFQATT and SNEGSKA (reference sequence). V lost 3 bases, J lost 4 bases, and 13 bases lay in between. CDR3 size: 13 residues.

This clonotype was detected only a few times. The V gene is TRBV7-2, the J gene TRBJ2-5; 16 bases match TRBD2. With V trimmed by 3 bases and J by 5 bases, 6 bases remained unmatched. Germline loops: CDR1 SGHTA, CDR2 FQGNSA. The CDR3 contains 17 residues. Here the CDR3 DNA reads TGTGCCAGCAGCTTCCGGGGACTAGCGGGGGGGATCGAGACCCAGTACTTC. It codes for CASSFRGLAGGIETQYF.

This clonotype was picked up many times. The V call is TRBV4-3, the J call TRBJ1-1, with TRBD1 as a possible D gene (5 bases). Germline values: CDR1 LGHNA, CDR2 YSLEER. The CDR3 sequence is 15 residues long. Between the trimmed V and J ends, which lost 1 base and 0 bases, there was a span of 9 bases. CDR3 protein: CASSQGPQVNTEAFF. The DNA of the CDR3 is TGCGCCAGCAGCCAAGGGCCACAGGTGAACACTGAAGCTTTCTTT.

This clonotype was seen more than once but under ten times. CDR3 residues: CASSPLWGQGYEQYF. DNA for the CDR3: TGTGCCAGCAGCCCCTTATGGGGACAGGGCTACGAGCAGTACTTC. V usage is TRBV3-1 and J usage is TRBJ2-7; 9 bases map to TRBD1. The CDR3 covers 15 residues. V lost 4 bases to trimming and J lost 3 bases; unmatched junction nucleotides: 7. Germline-derived CDR1 and CDR2 are LGHDT and YNNKEL (reference sequence).

The sample holds a few counts of this clonotype. One junction end disagrees with the germline gene, perhaps due to a read error. The V call is TRBV6-2 or TRBV6-3, the J call TRBJ2-6; either TRBD1 or TRBD2 may supply D (5 bases each). Germline loops: CDR1 MNHEY, CDR2 SVGEGT. The CDR3 sequence is 17 residues long. CDR3 region: CASSYSRVTSGGNVLTF. The CDR3 nucleotides read TGTGCCAGCAGTTACTCTCGTGTAACCTCTGGGGGCAACGTCCTGACTTTC.

This clonotype has at least ten counts. V is TRBV4-1 and J is TRBJ1-2, with TRBD1 matching over 7 bases. Germline V lookup: CDR1 MGHRA, CDR2 YSYEKL. The CDR3 length is 15 residues. V lost 3 bases, J lost 6 bases, and 10 bases stayed unmatched. The CDR3 spells CASSHPTTGEDGYTF. CDR3 bases: TGCGCCAGCAGCCATCCTACAACAGGGGAAGATGGCTACACCTTC.

This clonotype has only a few counts. The DNA of the CDR3 is TGTGCCAGCAGCACTACCAGGGGACCCCAAGAGACCCAGTACTTC. Residues: CASSTTRGPQETQYF. The chain employs TRBV7-9 and TRBJ2-5; D is possibly TRBD1 (6 bases). This CDR3 has 15 residues. Germline V lookup: CDR1 SEHNR, CDR2 FQNEAQ (reference sequence). With 5 bases removed from V and 1 base from J, the gap between germline ends came to 14 bases.

V is TRBV20-1 and J is TRBJ2-7; 7 nucleotides line up with TRBD2. This CDR3 comprises 15 residues. V shed 1 base and J 2 bases; nucleotides not matched to a gene: 8. Germline-derived CDR1 and CDR2 are DFQATT and SNEGSKA (reference sequence). CDR3 region: CSARVPASGTYEQYF. Here the CDR3 DNA reads TGCAGTGCTAGAGTCCCCGCTAGCGGCACCTACGAGCAGTACTTC.

This clonotype has ten or more counts. The chain couples TRBV7-8 to TRBJ2-1; 7 nucleotides align to TRBD2. The CDR3 consists of 16 residues. V trimming: 3 bases; J trimming: 4 bases; junction bases outside the gene matches: 9. Per germline, CDR1 SGHVS and CDR2 FQNEAQ. The CDR3 DNA reads as TGTGCCAGCAGCTTTTGGATGGGCGGGAGATACAATGAGCAGTTCTTC. Its protein is CASSFWMGGRYNEQFF.

This clonotype was found a few times. V usage is TRBV28 and J usage is TRBJ2-3; D is uncertain. V lost 2 bases to trimming and J lost 0 bases, with 9 bases between them. The CDR3 extends over 15 amino acids. Germline V CDR1 and CDR2: MDHEN, SYDVKM. CDR3 sequence: CASSLALDSTDTQYF. The DNA for the CDR3 is TGTGCCAGCAGTTTAGCGCTCGATAGCACAGATACGCAGTATTTT.

This clonotype was seen at least ten times. The chain uses TRBV5-1 and TRBJ2-1; D call uncertain. V lost 8 bases and J 2 bases, leaving 20 bases between the germline ends. The CDR3 extends over 16 amino acids. Germline V lookup: CDR1 SGHRS, CDR2 YFSETQ. DNA of the CDR3: TGCGCCAGTAAGGCGCGGCGGCCTTGGGCCTACAATGAGCAGTTCTTC. This gives the protein CASKARRPWAYNEQFF.

The rearrangement joins TRBV4-3 to TRBJ2-1; D remains unclear. This CDR3 is 16 amino acids long. The germline gives CDR1 LGHNA, CDR2 YSLEER. Trimming removed 0 bases at V and 0 bases at J, with 9 bases between. DNA of the CDR3: TGCGCCAGCAGCCAAGATTGGTGGGGCTCCTACAATGAGCAGTTCTTC. Amino acids: CASSQDWWGSYNEQFF.

V and J are TRBV6-1 and TRBJ2-1, with D possibly being TRBD1 (6 bases). Germline lookup yields CDR1 MNHNS and CDR2 SASEGT. The CDR3 contains 14 residues. V was clipped by 3 bases and J by 6 bases, with 12 bases between them. The CDR3 nucleotides read TGTGCCAGCAGTGAGCTGGGGGCGGGCAATGAGCAGTTCTTC. Protein sequence: CASSELGAGNEQFF.

In its sample, this clonotype was seen many times. The rearrangement joins TRBV29-1 to TRBJ2-1, with a weak D call TRBD1 (5 bases). V was cut by 3 bases and J by 4 bases, with 19 bases left in between. The CDR3 is made up of 16 amino acids. Germline assignment: CDR1 SQVTM and CDR2 ANQGSEA. The CDR3 protein is CSVDLGQGNPYNEQFF. DNA of the CDR3: TGCAGCGTTGACCTGGGGCAGGGCAACCCATACAATGAGCAGTTCTTC.